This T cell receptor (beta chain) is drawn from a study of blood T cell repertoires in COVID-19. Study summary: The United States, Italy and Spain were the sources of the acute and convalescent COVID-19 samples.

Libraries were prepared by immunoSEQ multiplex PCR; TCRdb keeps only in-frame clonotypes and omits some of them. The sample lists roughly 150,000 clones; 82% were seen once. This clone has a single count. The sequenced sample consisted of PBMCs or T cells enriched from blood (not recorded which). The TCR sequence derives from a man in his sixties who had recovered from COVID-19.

In DNA form, the CDR3 reads TGTGCCAGCACCGACAGGTCTGGAAACACCATATATTTT. Translating it yields CASTDRSGNTIYF. The chain carries TRBV28 and TRBJ1-3; TRBD1 might be the D (6 bases). V shed 7 bases and J shed 1 base, with 8 bases lying between them. Germline values: CDR1 MDHEN, CDR2 SYDVKM. This CDR3 spans 13 amino acids.